This record covers a single TCR beta chain. Its antigen remains unknown. This specimen belongs to a study of T cell responses to AZD1222 COVID-19 vaccine. The study's findings and limits: Repertoires were obtained solely post-peak T cell response.

Assay used: immunoSEQ multiplex PCR; TCRdb lists only in-frame clones, some missing. The sample has about 150,000 clones, 75% to 90% seen once. Germline V gene data show CDR1 as MNHEY and CDR2 as SVGEGT. The CDR3 length is 16 residues. J gave up 7 bases and V 3 bases, and 13 bases lay outside the gene matches. The rearrangement uses TRBV6-2 or TRBV6-3 and TRBJ1-1; the match to TRBD1 covers 8 bases. This TCR was recovered from an adult in good health. Sequenced here: peripheral blood, sampled on day 0 of AZD1222 vaccination. For the CDR3, the DNA is TGTGCCAGCAGTTATAGTTTGGACAGGGTGGGCGTTGAAGCTTTCTTT. Residues: CASSYSLDRVGVEAFF.